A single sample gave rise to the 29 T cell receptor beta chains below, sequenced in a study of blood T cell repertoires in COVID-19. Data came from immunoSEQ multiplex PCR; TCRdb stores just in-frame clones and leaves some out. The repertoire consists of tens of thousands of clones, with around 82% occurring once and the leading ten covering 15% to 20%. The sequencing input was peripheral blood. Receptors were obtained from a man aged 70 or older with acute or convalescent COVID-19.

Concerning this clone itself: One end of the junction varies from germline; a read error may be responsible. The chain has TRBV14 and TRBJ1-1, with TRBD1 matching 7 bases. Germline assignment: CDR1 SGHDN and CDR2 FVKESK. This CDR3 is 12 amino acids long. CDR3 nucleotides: TGTGCCAGCAGCGGGGGCTTAAGGGGGCAAGGTTTT. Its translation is CASSGGLRGQGF. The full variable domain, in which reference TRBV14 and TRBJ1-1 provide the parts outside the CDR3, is EAGVTQFPSHSVIEKGQTVTLRCDPISGHDNLYWYRRVMGKEIKFLLHFVKESKQDESGMPNNRFLAERTGGTYSTLKVQPAELEDSGVYFCASSGGLRGQGFGQGTRLTVV.

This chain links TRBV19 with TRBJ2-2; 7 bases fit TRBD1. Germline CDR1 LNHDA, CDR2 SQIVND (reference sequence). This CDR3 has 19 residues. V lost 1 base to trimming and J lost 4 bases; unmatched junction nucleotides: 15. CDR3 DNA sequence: TGTGCCAGTAGTATAGTAGGGACAGCGTACGGGACGGGCACCGGGGAGCTGTTTTTT. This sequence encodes CASSIVGTAYGTGTGELFF.

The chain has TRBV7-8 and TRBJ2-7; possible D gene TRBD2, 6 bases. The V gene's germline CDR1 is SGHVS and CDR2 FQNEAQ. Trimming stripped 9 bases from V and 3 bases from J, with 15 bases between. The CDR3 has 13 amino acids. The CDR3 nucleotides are TGTGCCAGTACCCTAGAGGAGGGCTACGAGCAGTACTTC. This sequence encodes CASTLEEGYEQYF. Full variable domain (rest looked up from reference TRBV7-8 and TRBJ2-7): GAGVSQSPRYKVAKRGQDVALRCDPISGHVSLFWYQQALGQGPEFLTYFQNEAQLDKSGLPSDRFFAERPEGSVSTLKIQRTQQEDSAVYLCASTLEEGYEQYFGPGTRLTVT.

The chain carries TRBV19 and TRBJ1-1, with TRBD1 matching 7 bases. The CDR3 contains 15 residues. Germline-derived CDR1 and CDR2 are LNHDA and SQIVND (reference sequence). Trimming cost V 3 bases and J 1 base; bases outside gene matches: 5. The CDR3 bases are TGTGCCAGTAGTATTACAGGGGTCGGGAACACTGAAGCTTTCTTT. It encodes CASSITGVGNTEAFF. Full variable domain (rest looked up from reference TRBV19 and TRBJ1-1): DGGITQSPKYLFRKEGQNVTLSCEQNLNHDAMYWYRQDPGQGLRLIYYSQIVNDFQKGDIAEGYSVSREKKESFPLTVTSAQKNPTAFYLCASSITGVGNTEAFFGQGTRLTVV.

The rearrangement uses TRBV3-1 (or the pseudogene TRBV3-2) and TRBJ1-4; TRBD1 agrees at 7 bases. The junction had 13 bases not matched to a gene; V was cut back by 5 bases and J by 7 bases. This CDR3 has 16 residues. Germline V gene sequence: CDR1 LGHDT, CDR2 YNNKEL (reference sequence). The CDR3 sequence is CASSGLKTGSSEKLFF. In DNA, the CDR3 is TGTGCCAGCAGCGGCCTTAAGACAGGGAGCAGTGAAAAACTGTTTTTT.

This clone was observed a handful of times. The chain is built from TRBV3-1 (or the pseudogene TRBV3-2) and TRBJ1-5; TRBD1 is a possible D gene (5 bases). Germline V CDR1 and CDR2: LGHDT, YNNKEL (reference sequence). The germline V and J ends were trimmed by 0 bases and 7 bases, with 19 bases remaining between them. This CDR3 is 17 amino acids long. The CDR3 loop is CASSQDSGRAGGQPQHF. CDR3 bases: TGTGCCAGCAGCCAAGATTCGGGCAGGGCGGGAGGCCAGCCCCAGCATTTT.

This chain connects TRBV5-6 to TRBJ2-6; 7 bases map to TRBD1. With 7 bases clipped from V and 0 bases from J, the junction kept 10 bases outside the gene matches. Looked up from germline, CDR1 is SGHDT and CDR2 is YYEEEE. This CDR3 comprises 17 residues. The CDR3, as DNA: TGTGCCAGCGACTCGGGACAGACGTACTCTGGGGCCAACGTCCTGACTTTC. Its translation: CASDSGQTYSGANVLTF.

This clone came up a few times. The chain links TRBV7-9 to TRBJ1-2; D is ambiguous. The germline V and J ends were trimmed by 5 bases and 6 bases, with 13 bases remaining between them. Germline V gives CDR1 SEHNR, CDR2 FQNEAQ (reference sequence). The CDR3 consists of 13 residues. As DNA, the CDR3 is TGTGCCAGCAGCCAGTACGGGTTAGATGGCTACACCTTC. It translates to CASSQYGLDGYTF.

The CDR3 here is CASRRGGVFNEKLFF. DNA of the CDR3: TGTGCCAGTAGAAGGGGGGGAGTCTTTAATGAAAAACTGTTTTTT. The V call is TRBV19, the J call TRBJ1-4, with D possibly being TRBD1 (6 bases). Germline V lookup: CDR1 LNHDA, CDR2 SQIVND (reference sequence). This CDR3 comprises 15 residues. V was shortened by 6 bases and J by 4 bases, with 15 bases between the two germline ends.

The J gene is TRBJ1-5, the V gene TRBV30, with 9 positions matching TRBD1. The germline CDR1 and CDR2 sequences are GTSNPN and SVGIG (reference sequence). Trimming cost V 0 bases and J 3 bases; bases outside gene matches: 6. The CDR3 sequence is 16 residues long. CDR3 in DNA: TGTGCCTGGAGTGTAAAGGGGACAGGGTCCAATCAGCCCCAGCATTTT. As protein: CAWSVKGTGSNQPQHF.

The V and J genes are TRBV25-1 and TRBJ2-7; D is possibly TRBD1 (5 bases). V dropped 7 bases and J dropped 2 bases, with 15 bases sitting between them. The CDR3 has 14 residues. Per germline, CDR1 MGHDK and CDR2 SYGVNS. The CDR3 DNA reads TGTGCCAGCAATCCAGCAGGGATAACCTACGAGCAGTACTTC. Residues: CASNPAGITYEQYF.

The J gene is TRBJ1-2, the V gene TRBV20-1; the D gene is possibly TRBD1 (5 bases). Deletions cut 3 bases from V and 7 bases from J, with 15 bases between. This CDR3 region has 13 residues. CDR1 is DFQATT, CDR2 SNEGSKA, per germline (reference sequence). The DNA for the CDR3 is TGCAGTGCTAGTACCCCGGGACTAAGTGGCTACACCTTC. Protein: CSASTPGLSGYTF.

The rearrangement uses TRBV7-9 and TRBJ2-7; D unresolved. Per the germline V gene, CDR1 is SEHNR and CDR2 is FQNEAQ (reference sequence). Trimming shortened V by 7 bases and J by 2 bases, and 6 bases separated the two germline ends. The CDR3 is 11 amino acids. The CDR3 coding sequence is TGTGCCAGCACAACTACCTACGAGCAGTACTTC. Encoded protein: CASTTTYEQYF.

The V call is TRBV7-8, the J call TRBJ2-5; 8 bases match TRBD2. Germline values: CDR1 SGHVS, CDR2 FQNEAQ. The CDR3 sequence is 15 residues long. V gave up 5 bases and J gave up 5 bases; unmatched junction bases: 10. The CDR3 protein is CASSPGLAGGETQYF. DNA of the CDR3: TGTGCCAGCAGCCCTGGACTAGCCGGTGGGGAGACCCAGTACTTC.

CDR3 DNA sequence: TGTGCCAGTAGTATGCCAGGGCACTACGAGCAGTACTTC. This translates into CASSMPGHYEQYF. The chain couples TRBV19 to TRBJ2-7; maybe TRBD1 (5 bases). V gave up 3 bases and J gave up 3 bases, with 9 bases separating them. The CDR3 is 13 amino acids. CDR1 is LNHDA, CDR2 SQIVND, per germline (reference sequence). Drawing the rest from reference TRBV19 and TRBJ2-7, the complete variable domain is DGGITQSPKYLFRKEGQNVTLSCEQNLNHDAMYWYRQDPGQGLRLIYYSQIVNDFQKGDIAEGYSVSREKKESFPLTVTSAQKNPTAFYLCASSMPGHYEQYFGPGTRLTVT.

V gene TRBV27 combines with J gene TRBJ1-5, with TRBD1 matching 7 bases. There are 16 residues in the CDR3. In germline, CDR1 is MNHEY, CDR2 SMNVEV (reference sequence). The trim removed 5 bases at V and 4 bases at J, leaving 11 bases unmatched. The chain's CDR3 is CASSPYPTGANQPQHF. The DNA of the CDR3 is TGTGCCAGCAGTCCCTATCCAACAGGGGCTAATCAGCCCCAGCATTTT.

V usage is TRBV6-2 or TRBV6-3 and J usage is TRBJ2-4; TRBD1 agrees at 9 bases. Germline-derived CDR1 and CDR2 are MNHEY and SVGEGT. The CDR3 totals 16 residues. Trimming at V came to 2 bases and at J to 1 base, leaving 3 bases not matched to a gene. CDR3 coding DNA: TGTGCCAGCAGTTACGATGACAGGGGGGCCAAAAACATTCAGTACTTC. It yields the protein CASSYDDRGAKNIQYF.

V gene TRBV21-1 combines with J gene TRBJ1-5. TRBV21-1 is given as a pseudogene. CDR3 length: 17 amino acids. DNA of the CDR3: TGTGCCAGCAGCCTTAGACGGGGGGTACTAAGCAATCAGCCCCAGCATTTT. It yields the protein CASSLRRGVLSNQPQHF.

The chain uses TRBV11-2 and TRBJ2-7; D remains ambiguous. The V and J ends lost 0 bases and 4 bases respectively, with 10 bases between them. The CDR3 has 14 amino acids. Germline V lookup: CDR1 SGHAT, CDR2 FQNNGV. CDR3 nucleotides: TGTGCCAGCAGCTTAGATTTGGGCAGGTACGAGCAGTACTTC. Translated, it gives CASSLDLGRYEQYF.

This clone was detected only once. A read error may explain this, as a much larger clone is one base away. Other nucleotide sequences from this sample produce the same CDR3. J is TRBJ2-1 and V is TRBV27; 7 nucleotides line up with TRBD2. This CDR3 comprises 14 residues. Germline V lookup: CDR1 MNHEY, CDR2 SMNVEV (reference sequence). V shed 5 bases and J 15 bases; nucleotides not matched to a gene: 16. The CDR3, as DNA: TGTGCCAGCAGTGGTCGGACTAGTGGGGGGGAATGGTTCTTC. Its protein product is CASSGRTSGGEWFF.

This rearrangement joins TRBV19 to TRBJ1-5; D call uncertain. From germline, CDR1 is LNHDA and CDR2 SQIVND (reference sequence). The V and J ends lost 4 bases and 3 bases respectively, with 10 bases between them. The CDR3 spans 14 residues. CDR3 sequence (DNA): TGTGCCAGTAGTACTAGGCAGAACAATCAGCCCCAGCATTTT. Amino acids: CASSTRQNNQPQHF. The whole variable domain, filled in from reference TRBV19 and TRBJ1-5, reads DGGITQSPKYLFRKEGQNVTLSCEQNLNHDAMYWYRQDPGQGLRLIYYSQIVNDFQKGDIAEGYSVSREKKESFPLTVTSAQKNPTAFYLCASSTRQNNQPQHFGDGTRLSIL.

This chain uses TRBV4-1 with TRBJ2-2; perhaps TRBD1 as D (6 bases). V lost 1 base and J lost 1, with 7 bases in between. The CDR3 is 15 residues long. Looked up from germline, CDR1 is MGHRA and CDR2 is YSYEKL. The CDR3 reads CASSQGTENTGELFF. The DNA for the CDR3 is TGCGCCAGCAGCCAAGGGACAGAGAACACCGGGGAGCTGTTTTTT.

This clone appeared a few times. CDR3 DNA: TGCGCCAGCAGCACCCAACCGGGACAGACCAATTCACCCCTCCACTTT. Amino acids: CASSTQPGQTNSPLHF. The chain uses TRBV5-1 and TRBJ1-6; TRBD1 agrees at 7 bases. The germline CDR1 and CDR2 sequences are SGHRS and YFSETQ. Unmatched junction bases numbered 11, after V lost 4 bases and J lost 7 bases. The CDR3 consists of 16 residues.

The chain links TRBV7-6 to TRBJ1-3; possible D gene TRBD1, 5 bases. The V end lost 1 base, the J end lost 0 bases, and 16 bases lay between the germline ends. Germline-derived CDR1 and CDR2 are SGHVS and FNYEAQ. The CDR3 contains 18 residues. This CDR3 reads CASSLGPGGRGSGNTIYF. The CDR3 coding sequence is TGTGCCAGCAGCTTAGGGCCCGGGGGAAGGGGCTCTGGAAACACCATATATTTT. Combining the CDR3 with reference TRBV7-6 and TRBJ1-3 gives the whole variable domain GAGVSQSPRYKVTKRGQDVALRCDPISGHVSLYWYRQALGQGPEFLTYFNYEAQQDKSGLPNDRFSAERPEGSISTLTIQRTEQRDSAMYRCASSLGPGGRGSGNTIYFGEGSWLTVV.

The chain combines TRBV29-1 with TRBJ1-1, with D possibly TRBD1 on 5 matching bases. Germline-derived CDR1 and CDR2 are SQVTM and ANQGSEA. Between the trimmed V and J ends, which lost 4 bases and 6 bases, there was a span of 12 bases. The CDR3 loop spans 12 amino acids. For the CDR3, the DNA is TGCAGCGTTGGGGACTTTAAGGCTGAAGCTTTCTTT. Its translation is CSVGDFKAEAFF.

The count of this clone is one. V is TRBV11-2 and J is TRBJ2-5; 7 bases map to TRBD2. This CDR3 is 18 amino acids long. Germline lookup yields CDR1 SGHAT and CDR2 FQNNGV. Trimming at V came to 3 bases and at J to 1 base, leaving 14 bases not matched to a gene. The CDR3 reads CASSLGGSSKVSQETQYF. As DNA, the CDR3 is TGTGCCAGCAGCTTGGGGGGGAGCAGCAAGGTTTCCCAAGAGACCCAGTACTTC.

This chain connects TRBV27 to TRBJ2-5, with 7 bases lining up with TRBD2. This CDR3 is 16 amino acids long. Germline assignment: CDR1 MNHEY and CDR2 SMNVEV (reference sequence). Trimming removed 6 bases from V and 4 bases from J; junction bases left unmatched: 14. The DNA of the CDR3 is TGTGCCAGCAGATTGGTGGGGGAGGGCCCGTTAGAGACCCAGTACTTC. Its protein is CASRLVGEGPLETQYF.

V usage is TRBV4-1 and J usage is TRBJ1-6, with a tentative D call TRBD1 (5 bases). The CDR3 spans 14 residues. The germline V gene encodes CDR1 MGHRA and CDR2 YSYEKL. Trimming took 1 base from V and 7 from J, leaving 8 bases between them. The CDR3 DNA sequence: TGCGCCAGCAGCCAAGCGGCAGGGAATTCACCCCTCCACTTT. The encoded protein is CASSQAAGNSPLHF.

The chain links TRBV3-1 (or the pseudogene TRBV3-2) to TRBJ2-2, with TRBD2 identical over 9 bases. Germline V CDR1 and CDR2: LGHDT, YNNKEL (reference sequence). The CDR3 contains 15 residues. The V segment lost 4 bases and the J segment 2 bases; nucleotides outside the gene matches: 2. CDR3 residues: CASSLRGGNTGELFF. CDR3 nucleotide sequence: TGTGCCAGCAGCCTGCGGGGGGGAAACACCGGGGAGCTGTTTTTT.